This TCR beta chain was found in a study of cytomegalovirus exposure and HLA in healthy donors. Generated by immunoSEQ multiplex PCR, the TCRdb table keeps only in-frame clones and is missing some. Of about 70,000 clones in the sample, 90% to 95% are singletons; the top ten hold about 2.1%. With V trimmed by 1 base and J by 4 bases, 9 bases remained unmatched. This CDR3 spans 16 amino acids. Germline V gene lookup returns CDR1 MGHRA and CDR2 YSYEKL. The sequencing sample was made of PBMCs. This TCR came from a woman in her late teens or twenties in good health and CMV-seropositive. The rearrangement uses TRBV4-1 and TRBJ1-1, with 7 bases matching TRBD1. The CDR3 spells CASSQGDLTGITEAFF. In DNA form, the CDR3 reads TGCGCCAGCAGCCAAGGAGATTTGACAGGGATCACTGAAGCTTTCTTT.